This TCR beta chain was identified in a study of shared clonotypes between healthy human individuals. Across the study: Donors were a couple of women and a few men aged 18 to 49. Whole-study findings and limits: Around 5.4% of naive CD4 clonotypes were common to four donors.

Worth noting for this clone: Its antigen is unidentified. Other DNA sequences in this sample translate to the same CDR3.

Assay: immunoSEQ multiplex PCR; the TCRdb copy retains only in-frame clones and omits some. The sample holds 2.3 million or so clones; approximately 93% are singletons and the top ten take about 0.39%. This CDR3 spans 11 amino acids. Germline lookup yields CDR1 SGHTA and CDR2 FQGNSA. V lost 2 bases to trimming and J lost 6 bases, with 5 bases between them. The sequence came from a man aged 18 to 30 in good health. Some clones in this sample may be carry-over from other donors' samples. The material sequenced was naive CD4+ T cells from PBMCs. Subset defined: CD45RA+ positively selected. The V call is TRBV7-2, the J call TRBJ2-7; tentatively, D is TRBD1 (5 bases). CDR3 sequence: CASSLRGEQYF. The DNA of the CDR3 is TGTGCCAGCAGCTTAAGGGGCGAGCAGTACTTC. Full variable domain (outside the CDR3, taken from reference TRBV7-2 and TRBJ2-7): GAGVSQSPSNKVTEKGKDVELRCDPISGHTALYWYRQSLGQGLEFLIYFQGNSAPDKSGLPSDRFSAERTGGSVSTLTIQRTQQEDSAVYLCASSLRGEQYFGPGTRLTVT.